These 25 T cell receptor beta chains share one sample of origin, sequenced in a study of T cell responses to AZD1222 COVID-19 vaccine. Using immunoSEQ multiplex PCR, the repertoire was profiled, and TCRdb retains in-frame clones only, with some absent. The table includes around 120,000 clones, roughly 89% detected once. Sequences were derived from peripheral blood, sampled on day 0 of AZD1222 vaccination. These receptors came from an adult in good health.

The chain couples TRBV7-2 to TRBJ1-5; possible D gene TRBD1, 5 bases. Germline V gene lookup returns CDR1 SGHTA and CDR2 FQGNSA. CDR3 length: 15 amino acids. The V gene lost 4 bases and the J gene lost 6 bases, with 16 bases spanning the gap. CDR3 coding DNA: TGTGCCAGCAGCTCTCATGCCCGGGGGGGTCAGCCCCAGCATTTT. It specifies CASSSHARGGQPQHF.

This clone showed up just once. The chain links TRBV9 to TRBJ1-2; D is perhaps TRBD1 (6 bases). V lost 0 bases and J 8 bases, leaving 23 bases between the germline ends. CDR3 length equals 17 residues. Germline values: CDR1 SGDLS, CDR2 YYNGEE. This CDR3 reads CASSVGLGHPASGGYTF. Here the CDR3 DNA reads TGTGCCAGCAGCGTAGGGTTGGGACACCCTGCATCGGGGGGCTACACCTTC.

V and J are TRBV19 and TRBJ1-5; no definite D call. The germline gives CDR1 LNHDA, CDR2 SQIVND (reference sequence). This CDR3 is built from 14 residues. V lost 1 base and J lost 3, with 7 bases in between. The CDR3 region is CASSIGGYNQPQHF. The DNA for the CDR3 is TGTGCCAGTAGTATAGGAGGATACAATCAGCCCCAGCATTTT. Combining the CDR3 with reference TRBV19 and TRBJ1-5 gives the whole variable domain DGGITQSPKYLFRKEGQNVTLSCEQNLNHDAMYWYRQDPGQGLRLIYYSQIVNDFQKGDIAEGYSVSREKKESFPLTVTSAQKNPTAFYLCASSIGGYNQPQHFGDGTRLSIL.

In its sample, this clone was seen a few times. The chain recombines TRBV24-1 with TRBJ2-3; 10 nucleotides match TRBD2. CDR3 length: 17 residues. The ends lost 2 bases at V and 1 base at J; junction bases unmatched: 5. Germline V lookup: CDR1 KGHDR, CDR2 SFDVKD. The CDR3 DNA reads TGTGCCACCAGTGATTGGTCCGGGACTAGCGGCACAGATACGCAGTATTTT. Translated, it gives CATSDWSGTSGTDTQYF.

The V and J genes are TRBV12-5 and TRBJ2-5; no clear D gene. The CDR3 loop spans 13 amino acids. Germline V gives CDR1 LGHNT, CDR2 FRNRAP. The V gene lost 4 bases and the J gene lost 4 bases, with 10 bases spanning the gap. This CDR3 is CASGSTLVETQYF. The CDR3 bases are TGTGCTAGTGGTTCAACACTGGTAGAGACCCAGTACTTC.

CDR3 residues: CASSQAWDRSYEQYF. The DNA of the CDR3 is TGTGCCAGCAGCCAAGCCTGGGACCGCTCCTACGAGCAGTACTTC. The V gene is TRBV4-2, the J gene TRBJ2-7; D is tentatively TRBD1 or TRBD2 (5 bases each). CDR3 size: 15 residues. Germline V gene sequence: CDR1 LGHNA, CDR2 YNFKEQ. Trimming cost V 1 base and J 0 bases, with 10 bases left between them.

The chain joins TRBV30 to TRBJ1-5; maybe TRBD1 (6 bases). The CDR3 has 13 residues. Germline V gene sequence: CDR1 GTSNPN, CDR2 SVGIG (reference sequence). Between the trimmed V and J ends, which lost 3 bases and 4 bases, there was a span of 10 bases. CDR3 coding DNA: TGTGCCTGGAGCCCAGGGGAGAATCAGCCCCAGCATTTT. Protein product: CAWSPGENQPQHF. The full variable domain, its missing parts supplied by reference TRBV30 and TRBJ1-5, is SQTIHQWPATLVQPVGSPLSLECTVEGTSNPNLYWYRQAAGRGLQLLFYSVGIGQISSEVPQNLSASRPQDRQFILSSKKLLLSDSGFYLCAWSPGENQPQHFGDGTRLSIL.

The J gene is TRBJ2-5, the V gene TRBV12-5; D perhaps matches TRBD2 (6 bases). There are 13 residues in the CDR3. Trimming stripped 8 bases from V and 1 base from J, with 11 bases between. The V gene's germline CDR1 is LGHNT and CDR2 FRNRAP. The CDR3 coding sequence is TGTGCTAGTAGGAGGGGAATCCAAGAGACCCAGTACTTC. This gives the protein CASRRGIQETQYF.

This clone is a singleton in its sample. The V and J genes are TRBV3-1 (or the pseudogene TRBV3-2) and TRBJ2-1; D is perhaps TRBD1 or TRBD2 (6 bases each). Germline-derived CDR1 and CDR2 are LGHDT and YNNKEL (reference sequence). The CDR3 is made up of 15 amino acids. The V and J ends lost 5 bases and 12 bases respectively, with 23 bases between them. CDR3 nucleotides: TGTGCCAGCAGCGTACCCTTTCTGAGAGGGGGAGGGCAGTTCTTC. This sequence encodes CASSVPFLRGGGQFF.

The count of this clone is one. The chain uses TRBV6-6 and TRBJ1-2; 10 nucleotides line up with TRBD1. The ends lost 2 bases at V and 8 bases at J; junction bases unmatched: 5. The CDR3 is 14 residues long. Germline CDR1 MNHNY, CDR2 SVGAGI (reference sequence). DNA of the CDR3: TGTGCCAGCAGTTACGACAGGGGGCTTGGAGGCTACACCTTC. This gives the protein CASSYDRGLGGYTF.

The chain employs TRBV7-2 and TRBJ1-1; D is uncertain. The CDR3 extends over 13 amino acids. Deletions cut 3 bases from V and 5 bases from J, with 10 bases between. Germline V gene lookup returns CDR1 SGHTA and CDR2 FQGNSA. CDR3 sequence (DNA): TGTGCCAGCAGCTTTTCGGTGGGGACTGAAGCTTTCTTT. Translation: CASSFSVGTEAFF.

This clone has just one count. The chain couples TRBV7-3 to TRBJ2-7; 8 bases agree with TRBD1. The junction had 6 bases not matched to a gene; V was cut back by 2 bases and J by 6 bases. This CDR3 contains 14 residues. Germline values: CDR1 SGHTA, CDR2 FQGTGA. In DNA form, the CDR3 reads TGTGCCAGCAGCTTAGGACAGGGCCGGTCCGAGCAGTACTTC. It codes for CASSLGQGRSEQYF.

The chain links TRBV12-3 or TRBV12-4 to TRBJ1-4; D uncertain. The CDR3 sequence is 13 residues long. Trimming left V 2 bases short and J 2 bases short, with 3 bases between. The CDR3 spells CASSLRTNEKLFF. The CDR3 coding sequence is TGTGCCAGCAGTTTACGCACTAATGAAAAACTGTTTTTT.

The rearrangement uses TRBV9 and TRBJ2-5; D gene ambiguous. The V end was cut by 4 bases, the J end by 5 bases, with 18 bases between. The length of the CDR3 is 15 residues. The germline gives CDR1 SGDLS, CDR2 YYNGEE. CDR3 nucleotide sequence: TGTGCCAGCAGCCCCCGAGGCAGGTCTGAGGAGACCCAGTACTTC. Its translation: CASSPRGRSEETQYF.

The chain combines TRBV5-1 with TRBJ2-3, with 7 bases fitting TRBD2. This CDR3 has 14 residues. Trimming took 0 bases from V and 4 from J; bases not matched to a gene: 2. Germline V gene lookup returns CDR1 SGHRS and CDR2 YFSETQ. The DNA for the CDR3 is TGCGCCAGCAGCTTGGAACTAGCGCCAGATACGCAGTATTTT. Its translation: CASSLELAPDTQYF. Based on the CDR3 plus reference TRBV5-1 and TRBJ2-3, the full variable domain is KAGVTQTPRYLIKTRGQQVTLSCSPISGHRSVSWYQQTPGQGLQFLFEYFSETQRNKGNFPGRFSGRQFSNSRSEMNVSTLELGDSALYLCASSLELAPDTQYFGPGTRLTVL.

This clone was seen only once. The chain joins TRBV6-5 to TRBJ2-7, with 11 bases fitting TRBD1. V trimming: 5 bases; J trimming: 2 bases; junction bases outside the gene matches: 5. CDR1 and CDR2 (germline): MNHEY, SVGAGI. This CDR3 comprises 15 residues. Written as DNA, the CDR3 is TGTGCCAGCAGTCGGACAGGGGGCGACCCCTACGAGCAGTACTTC. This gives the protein CASSRTGGDPYEQYF.

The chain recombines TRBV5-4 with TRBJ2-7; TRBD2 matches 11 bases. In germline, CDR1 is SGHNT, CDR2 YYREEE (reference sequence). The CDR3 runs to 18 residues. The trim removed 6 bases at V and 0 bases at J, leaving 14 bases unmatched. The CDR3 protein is CASTSTSGGLRSSYEQYF. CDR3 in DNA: TGTGCCAGCACCTCTACTAGCGGGGGCCTCAGGAGCTCCTACGAGCAGTACTTC.

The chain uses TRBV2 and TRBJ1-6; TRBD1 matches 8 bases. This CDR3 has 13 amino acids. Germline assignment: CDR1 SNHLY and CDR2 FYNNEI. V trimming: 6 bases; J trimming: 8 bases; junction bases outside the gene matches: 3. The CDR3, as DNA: TGTGCCAGCAGGAAGGGACAGGATTCACCCCTCCACTTT. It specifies CASRKGQDSPLHF.

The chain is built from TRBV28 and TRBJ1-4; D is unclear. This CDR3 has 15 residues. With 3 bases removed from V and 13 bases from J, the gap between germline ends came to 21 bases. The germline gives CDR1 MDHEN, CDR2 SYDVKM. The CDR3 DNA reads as TGTGCCAGCAGTTTTAGGGTTGGAAGGGTGGGCGGACTGTTTTTT. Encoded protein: CASSFRVGRVGGLFF.

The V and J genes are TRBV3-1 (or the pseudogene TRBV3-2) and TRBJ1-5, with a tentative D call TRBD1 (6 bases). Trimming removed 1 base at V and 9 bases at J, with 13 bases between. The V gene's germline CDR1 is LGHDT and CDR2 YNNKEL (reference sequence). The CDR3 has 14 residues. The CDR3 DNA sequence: TGTGCCAGCAGCCAAGGACAGGCCGCAGGGCCCCAGCATTTT. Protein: CASSQGQAAGPQHF.

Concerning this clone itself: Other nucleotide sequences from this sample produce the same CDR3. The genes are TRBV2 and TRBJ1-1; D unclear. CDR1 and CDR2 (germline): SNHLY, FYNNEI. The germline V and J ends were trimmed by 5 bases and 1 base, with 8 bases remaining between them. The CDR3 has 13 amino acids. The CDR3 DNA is TGTGCCAGCAGTCGCCAACAGAACACTGAAGCTTTCTTT. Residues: CASSRQQNTEAFF.

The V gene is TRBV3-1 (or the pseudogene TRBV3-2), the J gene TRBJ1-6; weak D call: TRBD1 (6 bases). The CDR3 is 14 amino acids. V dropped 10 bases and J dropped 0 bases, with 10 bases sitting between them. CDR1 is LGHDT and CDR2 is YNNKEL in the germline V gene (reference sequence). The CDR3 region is CATQDSSYNSPLHF. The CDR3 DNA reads TGTGCCACCCAGGACAGCTCCTATAATTCACCCCTCCACTTT.

DNA of the CDR3: TGCGCCAGCAGTGAGTCTGTGGACTATGGCTACACCTTC. It codes for CASSESVDYGYTF. The chain is built from TRBV10-2 and TRBJ1-2; D is undetermined. Deletions cut 0 bases from V and 3 bases from J, with 5 bases between. CDR1 is WSHSY, CDR2 SAAADI, per germline. The CDR3 has 13 amino acids.

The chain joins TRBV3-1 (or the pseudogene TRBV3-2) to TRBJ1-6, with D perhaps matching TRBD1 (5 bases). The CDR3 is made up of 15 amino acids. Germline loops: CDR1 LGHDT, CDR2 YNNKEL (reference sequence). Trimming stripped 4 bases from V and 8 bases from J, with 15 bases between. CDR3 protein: CASSPSTATYSPLHF. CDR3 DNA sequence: TGTGCCAGCAGCCCCTCGACAGCTACATATTCACCCCTCCACTTT.

CDR3 sequence reads: CAISERGWETQYF. CDR3 DNA sequence: TGTGCCATCAGTGAGAGGGGCTGGGAGACCCAGTACTTC. This rearrangement joins TRBV10-3 to TRBJ2-5, with a tentative D call TRBD1 (5 bases). V lost 2 bases and J 5 bases, leaving 9 bases between the germline ends. CDR1 is ENHRY, CDR2 SYGVKD, per germline. The CDR3 is 13 residues long.